These 14 T cell receptor beta chains were all obtained from the same sample, sequenced in a study of cytomegalovirus exposure and HLA in healthy donors. The PCR employed 60 Vbeta primers together with 13 Jbeta primers. Profiling relied on immunoSEQ multiplex PCR, and the TCRdb table lists in-frame clones only, not all of them. The data contain about 110,000 clones, about 70% of them seen just once; the ten biggest clones take up roughly 4.4%. Material for sequencing was PBMCs. These receptors were collected from a man aged 25-45 years in good health and CMV-seropositive.

This clone was detected once. This chain links TRBV11-2 with TRBJ2-5; 7 nucleotides match TRBD1. Losses at the gene ends were 3 bases for V and 5 bases for J; bases not matched to a gene: 6. The germline gives CDR1 SGHAT, CDR2 FQNNGV. This CDR3 region has 14 residues. The CDR3 loop is CASSLRQGGETQYF. The DNA for the CDR3 is TGTGCCAGCAGCTTGCGACAGGGTGGGGAGACCCAGTACTTC.

The rearrangement joins TRBV7-2 to TRBJ2-7, with 10 bases aligning to TRBD2. In germline, CDR1 is SGHTA, CDR2 FQGNSA. V dropped 5 bases and J dropped 2; count of bases not matched to a gene: 3. The CDR3 runs 14 residues. The CDR3 loop reads CASSPAGGPYEQYF. The DNA for the CDR3 is TGTGCCAGCAGCCCAGCGGGAGGGCCCTACGAGCAGTACTTC.

The chain joins TRBV30 to TRBJ1-1, with 7 bases aligning to TRBD1. The germline V gene encodes CDR1 GTSNPN and CDR2 SVGIG (reference sequence). Unmatched junction bases numbered 8, after V lost 5 bases and J lost 2 bases. The CDR3 is 14 amino acids. The CDR3 DNA is TGTGCCTGGGGCCGGACAGGAGTAAACACTGAAGCTTTCTTT. Protein product: CAWGRTGVNTEAFF.

The genes are TRBV7-9 and TRBJ2-5; 10 bases are shared with TRBD1. This CDR3 is 14 amino acids long. The ends lost 5 bases at V and 3 bases at J; junction bases unmatched: 3. Germline loops: CDR1 SEHNR, CDR2 FQNEAQ (reference sequence). The CDR3 protein is CASSPGTGEETQYF. For the CDR3, the DNA is TGTGCCAGCAGCCCCGGGACAGGGGAAGAGACCCAGTACTTC.

This sequence joins TRBV5-6 and TRBJ2-2, with TRBD1 matching 10 bases. With 2 bases clipped from V and 7 bases from J, the junction kept 5 bases outside the gene matches. In germline, CDR1 is SGHDT, CDR2 YYEEEE. This CDR3 is built from 15 residues. The CDR3 here is CASSFDRGLVGELFF. CDR3 sequence (DNA): TGTGCCAGCAGCTTCGACAGGGGGCTTGTCGGGGAGCTGTTTTTT. Full variable domain (missing parts from reference TRBV5-6 and TRBJ2-2): DAGVTQSPTHLIKTRGQQVTLRCSPKSGHDTVSWYQQALGQGPQFIFQYYEEEERQRGNFPDRFSGHQFPNYSSELNVNALLLGDSALYLCASSFDRGLVGELFFGEGSRLTVL.

This clone appeared a few times. V is TRBV13 and J is TRBJ1-2; possible D gene TRBD1, 5 bases. The CDR3 totals 14 residues. The V and J ends lost 5 bases and 6 bases respectively, with 16 bases between them. Germline V CDR1 and CDR2: PRHDT, FYEKMQ (reference sequence). The CDR3 here is CASSTINRIDGYTF. CDR3 DNA sequence: TGTGCCAGCAGCACTATAAACAGGATTGATGGCTACACCTTC. Complete variable domain (other parts from reference TRBV13 and TRBJ1-2): AAGVIQSPRHLIKEKRETATLKCYPIPRHDTVYWYQQGPGQDPQFLISFYEKMQSDKGSIPDRFSAQQFSDYHSELNMSSLELGDSALYFCASSTINRIDGYTFGSGTRLTVV.

V and J are TRBV6-5 and TRBJ2-3, with 9 nucleotides matching TRBD2. Germline loops: CDR1 MNHEY, CDR2 SVGAGI. The CDR3 length is 15 residues. J lost 1 base, V lost 2 bases, and 1 base had no gene match. The CDR3 bases are TGTGCCAGCAGTTACGTAGCGGGGGGCACAGATACGCAGTATTTT. As protein: CASSYVAGGTDTQYF.

The V call is TRBV7-9, the J call TRBJ1-2, with D possibly being TRBD1 (5 bases). Trimming shortened V by 5 bases and J by 4 bases, and 29 bases separated the two germline ends. Germline V gene data show CDR1 as SEHNR and CDR2 as FQNEAQ (reference sequence). CDR3 size: 19 residues. The CDR3 DNA is TGTGCCAGCAGCCCACCTCCCCAGGATGGGGCTATATTAGGCTATGGCTACACCTTC. Translated: CASSPPPQDGAILGYGYTF.

The chain combines TRBV5-6 with TRBJ1-1; perhaps TRBD1 as D (5 bases). The V gene's germline CDR1 is SGHDT and CDR2 YYEEEE. The CDR3 has 14 amino acids. Trimming stripped 4 bases from V and 4 bases from J, with 14 bases between. The DNA of the CDR3 is TGTGCCAGCAGCGAAAACGGGGGGACCACTGAAGCTTTCTTT. This codes for CASSENGGTTEAFF.

The J gene is TRBJ1-1, the V gene TRBV7-9; unclear D gene. Looked up from germline, CDR1 is SEHNR and CDR2 is FQNEAQ (reference sequence). V lost 9 bases and J 3 bases, leaving 17 bases between the germline ends. The CDR3 has 14 amino acids. CDR3 nucleotides: TGTGCCAGTTCGCTTCCGGGTGTCGACACTGAAGCTTTCTTT. Translation gives CASSLPGVDTEAFF.

The V and J genes are TRBV2 and TRBJ1-5, with 9 bases identical to TRBD1. V trimming: 5 bases; J trimming: 7 bases; junction bases outside the gene matches: 6. The germline V gene encodes CDR1 SNHLY and CDR2 FYNNEI. The CDR3 consists of 14 residues. Here the CDR3 DNA reads TGTGCCAGCAGTCCACAGGGGGCGAAGCAGCCCCAGCATTTT. Amino acid sequence: CASSPQGAKQPQHF.

This rearrangement joins TRBV19 to TRBJ1-5; 8 positions match TRBD1. The ends lost 5 bases at V and 7 bases at J; junction bases unmatched: 7. The CDR3 runs 14 residues. Germline lookup yields CDR1 LNHDA and CDR2 SQIVND (reference sequence). The CDR3 loop is CASSLGTGYQPQHF. DNA of the CDR3: TGTGCCAGTAGTCTTGGGACAGGCTACCAGCCCCAGCATTTT.

The chain uses TRBV5-1 and TRBJ1-6; 8 bases fit TRBD1. The CDR3 loop spans 15 amino acids. CDR1 is SGHRS and CDR2 is YFSETQ in the germline V gene. The V gene end was trimmed by 1 base and the J gene end by 5 bases; junction bases not matched to a gene: 2. CDR3 region: CASSLRQGNNSPLHF. DNA for the CDR3: TGCGCCAGCAGCTTGAGACAGGGGAATAATTCACCCCTCCACTTT.

The genes are TRBV28 and TRBJ2-1; maybe TRBD2 (7 bases). The CDR3 covers 16 residues. V was pared by 5 bases and J by 4 bases, with 18 bases between. CDR1 and CDR2 (germline): MDHEN, SYDVKM. The CDR3 DNA reads TGTGCCAGCAGTCCACCGGGGGGCCGAGAGTACAATGAGCAGTTCTTC. It encodes CASSPPGGREYNEQFF.